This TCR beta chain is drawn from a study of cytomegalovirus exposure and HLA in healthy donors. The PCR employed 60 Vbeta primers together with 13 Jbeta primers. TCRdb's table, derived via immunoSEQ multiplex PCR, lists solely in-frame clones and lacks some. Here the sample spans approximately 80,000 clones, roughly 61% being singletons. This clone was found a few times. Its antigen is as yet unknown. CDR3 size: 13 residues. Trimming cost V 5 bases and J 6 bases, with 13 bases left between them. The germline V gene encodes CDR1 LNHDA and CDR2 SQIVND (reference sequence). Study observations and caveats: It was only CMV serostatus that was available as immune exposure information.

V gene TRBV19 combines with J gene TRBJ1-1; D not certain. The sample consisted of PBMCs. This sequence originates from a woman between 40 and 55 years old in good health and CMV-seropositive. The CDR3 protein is CASSLEGTSEAFF. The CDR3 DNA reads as TGTGCCAGTAGTTTGGAGGGTACCTCTGAAGCTTTCTTT.